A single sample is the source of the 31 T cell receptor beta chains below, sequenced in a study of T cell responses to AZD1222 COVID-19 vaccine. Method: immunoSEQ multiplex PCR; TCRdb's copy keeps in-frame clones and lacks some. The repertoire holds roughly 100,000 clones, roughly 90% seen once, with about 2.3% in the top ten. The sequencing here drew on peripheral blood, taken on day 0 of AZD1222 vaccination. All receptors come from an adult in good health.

The CDR3 nucleotides are TGTGCCAGCAGTTTATCGGGGGGGGTCAACAATCAGCCCCAGCATTTT. Translating gives CASSLSGGVNNQPQHF. The chain has TRBV27 and TRBJ1-5; D may be TRBD1 (5 bases). CDR1 is MNHEY and CDR2 is SMNVEV in the germline V gene (reference sequence). V lost 0 bases, J lost 3 bases, and 12 bases lay in between. CDR3 size: 16 residues.

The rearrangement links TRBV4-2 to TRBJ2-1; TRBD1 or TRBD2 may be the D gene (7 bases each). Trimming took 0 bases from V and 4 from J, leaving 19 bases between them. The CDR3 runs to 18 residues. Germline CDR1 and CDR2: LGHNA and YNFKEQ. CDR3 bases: TGTGCCAGCAGCCAAGACAGGGGGGGACCCGGCCTTTACAATGAGCAGTTCTTC. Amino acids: CASSQDRGGPGLYNEQFF.

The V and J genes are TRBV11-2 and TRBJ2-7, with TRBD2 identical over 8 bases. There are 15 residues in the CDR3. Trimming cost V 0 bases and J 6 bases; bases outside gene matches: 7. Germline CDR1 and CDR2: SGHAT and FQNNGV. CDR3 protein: CASSLEPAGAAEQYF. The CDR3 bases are TGTGCCAGCAGCTTAGAACCAGCGGGAGCAGCCGAGCAGTACTTC.

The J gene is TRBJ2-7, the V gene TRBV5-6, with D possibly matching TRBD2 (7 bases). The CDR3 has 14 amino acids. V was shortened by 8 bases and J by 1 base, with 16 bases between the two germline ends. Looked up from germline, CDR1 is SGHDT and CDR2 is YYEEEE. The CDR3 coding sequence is TGTGCCAGTACTCCCAGGGGAGGGTCCTACGAGCAGTACTTC. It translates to CASTPRGGSYEQYF.

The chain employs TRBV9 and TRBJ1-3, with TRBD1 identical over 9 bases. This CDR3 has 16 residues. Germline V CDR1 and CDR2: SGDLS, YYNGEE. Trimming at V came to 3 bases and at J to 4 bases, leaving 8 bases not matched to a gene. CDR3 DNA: TGTGCCAGCAGCGGATACCGGGACAGGGAAGGAAACACCATATATTTT. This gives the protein CASSGYRDREGNTIYF.

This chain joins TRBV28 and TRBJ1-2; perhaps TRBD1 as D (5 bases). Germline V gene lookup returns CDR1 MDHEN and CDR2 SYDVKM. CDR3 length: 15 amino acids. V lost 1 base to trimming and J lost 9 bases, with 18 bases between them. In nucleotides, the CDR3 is TGTGCCAGCAGTTTATTCGCAGGGAGCATCGATAGCTACACCTTC. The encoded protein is CASSLFAGSIDSYTF.

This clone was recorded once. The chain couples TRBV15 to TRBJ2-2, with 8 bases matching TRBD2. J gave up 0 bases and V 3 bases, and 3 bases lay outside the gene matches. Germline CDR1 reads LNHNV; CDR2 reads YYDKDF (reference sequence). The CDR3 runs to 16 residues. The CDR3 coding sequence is TGTGCCACCAGCAGCGGGAGGGGATCGAACACCGGGGAGCTGTTTTTT. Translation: CATSSGRGSNTGELFF.

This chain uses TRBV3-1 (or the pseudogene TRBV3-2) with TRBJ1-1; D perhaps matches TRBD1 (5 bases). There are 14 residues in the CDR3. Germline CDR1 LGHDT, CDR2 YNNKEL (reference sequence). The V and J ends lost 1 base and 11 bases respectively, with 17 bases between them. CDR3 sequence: CASSQGEGSGSAFF. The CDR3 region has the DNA TGTGCCAGCAGCCAAGGGGAGGGGTCCGGTTCGGCTTTCTTT.

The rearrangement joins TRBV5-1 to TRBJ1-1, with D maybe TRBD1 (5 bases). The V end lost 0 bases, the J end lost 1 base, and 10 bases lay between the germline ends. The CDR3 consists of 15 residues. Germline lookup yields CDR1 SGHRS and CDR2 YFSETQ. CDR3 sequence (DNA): TGCGCCAGCAGCTTGGGGGGCGGAGAGAACACTGAAGCTTTCTTT. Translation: CASSLGGGENTEAFF.

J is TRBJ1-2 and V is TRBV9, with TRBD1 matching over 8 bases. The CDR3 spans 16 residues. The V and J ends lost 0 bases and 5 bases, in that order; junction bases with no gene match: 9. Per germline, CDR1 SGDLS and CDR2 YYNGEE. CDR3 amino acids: CASSVGDRGFGYGYTF. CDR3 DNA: TGTGCCAGCAGCGTAGGAGACAGGGGCTTCGGATATGGCTACACCTTC. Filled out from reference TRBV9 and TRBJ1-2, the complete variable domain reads DSGVTQTPKHLITATGQRVTLRCSPRSGDLSVYWYQQSLDQGLQFLIQYYNGEERAKGNILERFSAQQFPDLHSELNLSSLELGDSALYFCASSVGDRGFGYGYTFGSGTRLTVV.

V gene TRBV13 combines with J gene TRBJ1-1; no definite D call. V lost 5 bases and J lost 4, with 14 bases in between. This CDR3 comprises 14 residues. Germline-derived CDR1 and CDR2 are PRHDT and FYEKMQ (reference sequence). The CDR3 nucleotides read TGTGCCAGCAGCCTTCAATCGGAGGGCACTGAAGCTTTCTTT. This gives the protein CASSLQSEGTEAFF.

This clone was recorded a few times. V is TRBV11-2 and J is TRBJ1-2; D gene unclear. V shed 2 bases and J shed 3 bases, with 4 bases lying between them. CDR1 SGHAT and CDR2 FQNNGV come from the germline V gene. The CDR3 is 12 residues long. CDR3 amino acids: CASSLFDYGYTF. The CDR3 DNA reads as TGTGCCAGCAGCTTATTCGACTATGGCTACACCTTC.

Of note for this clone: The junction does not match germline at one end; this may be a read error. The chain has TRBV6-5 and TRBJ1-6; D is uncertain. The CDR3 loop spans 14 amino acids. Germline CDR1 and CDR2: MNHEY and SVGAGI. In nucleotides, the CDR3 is TGTGCCAGCAGCTCTGGTCCCTACAATTCACCCCTCCACTTT. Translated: CASSSGPYNSPLHF.

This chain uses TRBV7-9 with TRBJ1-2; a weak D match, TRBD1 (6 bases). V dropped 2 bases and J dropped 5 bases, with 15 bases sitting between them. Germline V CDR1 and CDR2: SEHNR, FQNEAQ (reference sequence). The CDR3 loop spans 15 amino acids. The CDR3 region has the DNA TGTGCCAGCAGCTTAACAGAACAGGGCTTGTATGGCTACACCTTC. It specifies CASSLTEQGLYGYTF. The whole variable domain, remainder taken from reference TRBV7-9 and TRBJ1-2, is DTGVSQNPRHKITKRGQNVTFRCDPISEHNRLYWYRQTLGQGPEFLTYFQNEAQLEKSRLLSDRFSAERPKGSFSTLEIQRTEQGDSAMYLCASSLTEQGLYGYTFGSGTRLTVV.

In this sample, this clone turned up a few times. CDR3 DNA sequence: TGTGCCAGTAGTATCCGGACCTTGGCCGAAATGAACACTGAAGCTTTCTTT. Its translation: CASSIRTLAEMNTEAFF. V usage is TRBV19 and J usage is TRBJ1-1, with no clear D. The germline CDR1 and CDR2 sequences are LNHDA and SQIVND (reference sequence). V was pared by 3 bases and J by 0 bases, with 17 bases between. CDR3 length equals 17 residues.

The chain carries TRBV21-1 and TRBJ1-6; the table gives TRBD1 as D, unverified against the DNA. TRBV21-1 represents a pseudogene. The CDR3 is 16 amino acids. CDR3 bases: TGTGCCAGCAGCAAGTGGAGGACAGAACATAATTCACCCCTCCACTTT. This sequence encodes CASSKWRTEHNSPLHF.

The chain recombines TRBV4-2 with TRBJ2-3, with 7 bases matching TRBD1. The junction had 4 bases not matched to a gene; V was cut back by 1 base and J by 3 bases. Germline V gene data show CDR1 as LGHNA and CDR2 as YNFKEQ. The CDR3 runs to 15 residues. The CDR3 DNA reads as TGTGCCAGCAGCCAAGTAGGGGGCGGTACAGATACGCAGTATTTT. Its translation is CASSQVGGGTDTQYF.

CDR3 nucleotides: TGCGCCAGCAGCCAAGATAACAGGGGGCGGGGCGGGGAGCTGTTTTTT. Its translation: CASSQDNRGRGGELFF. V and J are TRBV4-3 and TRBJ2-2; the match to TRBD1 covers 9 bases. Germline CDR1 and CDR2: LGHNA and YSLEER. J lost 7 bases, V lost 0 bases, and 6 bases had no gene match. The CDR3 sequence is 16 residues long.

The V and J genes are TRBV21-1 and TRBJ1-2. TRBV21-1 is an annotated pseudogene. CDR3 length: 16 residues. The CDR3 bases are TGTGCCAGCAGCAAAAGGTCGGACGGAGCGGACTATGGCTACACCTTC. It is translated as CASSKRSDGADYGYTF.

The CDR3 coding sequence is TGTGCCAGTAGCGGTCATATAGCCGGGGAGCTGTTTTTT. Amino acid sequence: CASSGHIAGELFF. The chain couples TRBV19 to TRBJ2-2; D is uncertain. There are 13 residues in the CDR3. V was clipped by 6 bases and J by 6 bases, with 11 bases between them. CDR1 and CDR2 (germline): LNHDA, SQIVND (reference sequence).

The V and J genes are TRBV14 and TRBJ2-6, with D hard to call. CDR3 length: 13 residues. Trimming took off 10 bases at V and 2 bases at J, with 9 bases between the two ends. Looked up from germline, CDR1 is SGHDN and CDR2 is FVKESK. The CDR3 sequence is CATSKAGANVLTF. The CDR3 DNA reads TGTGCCACGTCAAAGGCTGGGGCCAACGTCCTGACTTTC.

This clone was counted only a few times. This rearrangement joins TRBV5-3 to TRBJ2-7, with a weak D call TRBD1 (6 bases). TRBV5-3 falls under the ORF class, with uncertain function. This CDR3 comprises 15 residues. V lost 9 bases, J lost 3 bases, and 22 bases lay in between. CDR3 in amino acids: CAKRTTGNSDYEQYF. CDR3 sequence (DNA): TGTGCCAAAAGGACAACAGGGAACTCCGACTACGAGCAGTACTTC.

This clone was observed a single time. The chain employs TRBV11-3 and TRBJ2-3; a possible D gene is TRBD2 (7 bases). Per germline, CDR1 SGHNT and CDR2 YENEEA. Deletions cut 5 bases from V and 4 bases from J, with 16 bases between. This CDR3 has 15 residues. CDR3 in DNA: TGTGCCAGCAGCCCTAGGGGGGGGCGGGCAGATACGCAGTATTTT. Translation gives CASSPRGGRADTQYF. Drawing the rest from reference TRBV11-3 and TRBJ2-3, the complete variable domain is EAGVVQSPRYKIIEKKQPVAFWCNPISGHNTLYWYLQNLGQGPELLIRYENEEAVDDSQLPKDRFSAERLKGVDSTLKIQPAELGDSAVYLCASSPRGGRADTQYFGPGTRLTVL.

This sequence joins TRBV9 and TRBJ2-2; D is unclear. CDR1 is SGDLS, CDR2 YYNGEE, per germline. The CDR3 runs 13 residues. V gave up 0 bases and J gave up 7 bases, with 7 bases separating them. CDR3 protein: CASSVGVGGELFF. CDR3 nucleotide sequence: TGTGCCAGCAGCGTAGGAGTTGGCGGGGAGCTGTTTTTT.

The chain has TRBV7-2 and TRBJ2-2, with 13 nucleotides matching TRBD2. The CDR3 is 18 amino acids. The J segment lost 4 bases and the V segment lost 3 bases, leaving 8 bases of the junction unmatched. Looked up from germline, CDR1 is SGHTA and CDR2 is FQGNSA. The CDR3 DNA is TGTGCCAGCAGCTTCGGGACTAGCGGGAATCGGATCACCGGGGAGCTGTTTTTT. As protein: CASSFGTSGNRITGELFF.

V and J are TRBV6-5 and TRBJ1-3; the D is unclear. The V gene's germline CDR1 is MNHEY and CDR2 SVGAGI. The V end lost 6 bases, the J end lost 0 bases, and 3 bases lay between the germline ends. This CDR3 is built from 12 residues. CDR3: CASRDSGNTIYF. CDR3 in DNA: TGTGCCAGCAGGGACTCTGGAAACACCATATATTTT.

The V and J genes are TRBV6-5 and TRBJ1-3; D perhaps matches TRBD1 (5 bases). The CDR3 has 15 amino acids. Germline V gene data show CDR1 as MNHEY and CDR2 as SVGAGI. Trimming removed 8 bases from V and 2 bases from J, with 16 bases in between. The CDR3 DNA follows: TGTGCCAGCCGATCCCGGGGGAGGGCTGGAAACACCATATATTTT. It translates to CASRSRGRAGNTIYF.

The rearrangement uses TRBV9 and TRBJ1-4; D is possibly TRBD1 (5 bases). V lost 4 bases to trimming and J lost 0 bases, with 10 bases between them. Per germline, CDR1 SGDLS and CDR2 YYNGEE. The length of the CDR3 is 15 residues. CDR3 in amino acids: CASSLGTATNEKLFF. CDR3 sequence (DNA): TGTGCCAGCAGCCTCGGGACTGCAACTAATGAAAAACTGTTTTTT.

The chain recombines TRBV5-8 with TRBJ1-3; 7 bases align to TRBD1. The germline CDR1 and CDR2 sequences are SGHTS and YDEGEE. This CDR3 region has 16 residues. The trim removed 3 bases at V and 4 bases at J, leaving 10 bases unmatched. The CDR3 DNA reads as TGTGCCAGCAGCTCCGACAGGGTTTTTTCCGGAAACACCATATATTTT. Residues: CASSSDRVFSGNTIYF.

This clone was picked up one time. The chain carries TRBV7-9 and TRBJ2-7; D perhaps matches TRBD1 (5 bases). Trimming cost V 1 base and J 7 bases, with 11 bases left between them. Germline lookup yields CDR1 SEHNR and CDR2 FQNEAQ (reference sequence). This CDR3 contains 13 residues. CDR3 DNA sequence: TGTGCCAGCAGCTTAGTAGGGGTGGAGGAGCAGTACTTC. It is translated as CASSLVGVEEQYF.

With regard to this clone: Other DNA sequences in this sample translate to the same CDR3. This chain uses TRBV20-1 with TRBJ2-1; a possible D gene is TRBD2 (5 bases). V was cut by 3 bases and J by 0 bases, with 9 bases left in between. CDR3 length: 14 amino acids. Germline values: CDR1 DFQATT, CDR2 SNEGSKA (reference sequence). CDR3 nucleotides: TGCAGTGCTAGTAGAGGGAGCTCCTACAATGAGCAGTTCTTC. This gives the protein CSASRGSSYNEQFF.